Here is one TCR beta chain with its context. The CDR3 covers 13 residues. The V end was cut by 6 bases, the J end by 7 bases, with 15 bases between. CDR1 and CDR2 (germline): MDHEN, SYDVKM. This sample is drawn from a study of OX40 agonist ivuxolimab in advanced cancers. Produced via immunoSEQ multiplex PCR; TCRdb's table is partial and in-frame only. This sample has roughly 73,000 clones, with 80% to 90% found just once. The TCR comes from an adult with an advanced solid tumor such as melanoma, head and neck, liver or kidney cancer. This specimen consisted of CD4+ or CD8+ T cells sorted from blood, obtained in a trial of the OX40 agonist ivuxolimab. V is TRBV28 and J is TRBJ1-1, with D hard to call. Here the CDR3 reads CASSLTGRIEAFF. The CDR3 coding sequence is TGTGCCAGCAGCCTAACGGGAAGGATTGAAGCTTTCTTT.